This T cell receptor beta chain originates from a study of T cells in localized non-small cell lung cancer. Assay: immunoSEQ multiplex PCR; the TCRdb copy retains only in-frame clones and omits some. The table records over 20,000 clones, roughly nine tenths of them present only once. Study observations and caveats: Measurement of T cell clonality placed uninvolved adjacent lung highest, above the level in tumor.

Worth noting for this clone: Its specificity is not known.

The V gene's germline CDR1 is SGHAT and CDR2 FQNNGV. CDR3 length equals 17 residues. The V end was cut by 1 base, the J end by 7 bases, with 19 bases between. The chain is built from TRBV11-2 and TRBJ2-2; D is unclear. Sequencing used peripheral blood, obtained before any cancer treatment. This clonotype was obtained from a woman between 40 and 69 years old with stage I lung adenocarcinoma. Written as DNA, the CDR3 is TGTGCCAGCAGCTTAGTGGTCCTGGCGCTCTCGAGCGGGGAGCTGTTTTTT. It translates to CASSLVVLALSSGELFF.